These 17 T cell receptor beta chains were all obtained from the same sample, sequenced in a study of T cells after yellow fever vaccination. MiXCR, applied by TCRdb to the 5' RACE reads, yields one record per CDR3 protein. The sample includes about 320,000 distinct CDR3 sequences, about 10% of them seen just once. This specimen consisted of CD4+ T cells sorted from PBMCs, obtained 45 days after the yellow fever booster vaccination. These receptors all stem from a young man who received the YFV17D yellow fever vaccine.

This clonotype was counted only a few times. The J gene is TRBJ1-5, the V gene TRBV3-1; D ambiguous. This CDR3 is 15 amino acids long. V lost 1 base and J lost 4, with 11 bases in between. CDR1 LGHDT and CDR2 YNNKEL come from the germline V gene (reference sequence). DNA for the CDR3: TGTGCCAGCAGCCAAGGATGGGCAGGAAATCAGCCCCAGCATTTT. The encoded protein is CASSQGWAGNQPQHF.

Ten or more counts support this clonotype. The V gene is TRBV4-1, the J gene TRBJ1-1, with 8 bases identical to TRBD1. CDR3 size: 14 residues. Germline lookup yields CDR1 MGHRA and CDR2 YSYEKL. Losses at the gene ends were 4 bases for V and 3 bases for J; bases not matched to a gene: 4. CDR3 nucleotide sequence: TGCGCCAGCAGCCGGATGACAGGGGACACTGAAGCTTTCTTT. As protein: CASSRMTGDTEAFF.

The genes are TRBV6-5 and TRBJ2-7, with 11 nucleotides matching TRBD1. The germline V gene encodes CDR1 MNHEY and CDR2 SVGAGI. The V gene end was trimmed by 8 bases and the J gene end by 8 bases; junction bases not matched to a gene: 8. This CDR3 contains 13 residues. The CDR3 sequence: CASAGTGGSKQYF. The CDR3 DNA sequence: TGTGCCAGCGCCGGGACAGGGGGGTCAAAGCAGTACTTC.

Many counts were recorded for this clonotype. The rearrangement joins TRBV5-5 to TRBJ2-5; no reliable D call. The germline CDR1 and CDR2 sequences are SGHKS and YYEKEE (reference sequence). The length of the CDR3 is 13 residues. Deletions cut 2 bases from V and 2 bases from J, with 7 bases between. CDR3 region: CASSLYGQETQYF. CDR3 nucleotides: TGTGCCAGCAGCTTATACGGACAAGAGACCCAGTACTTC. Filled out from reference TRBV5-5 and TRBJ2-5, the complete variable domain reads DAGVTQSPTHLIKTRGQQVTLRCSPISGHKSVSWYQQVLGQGPQFIFQYYEKEERGRGNFPDRFSARQFPNYSSELNVNALLLGDSALYLCASSLYGQETQYFGPGTRLLVL.

V and J are TRBV7-8 and TRBJ2-7, with 7 bases aligning to TRBD1. The junction had 11 bases not matched to a gene; V was cut back by 0 bases and J by 0 bases. Germline-derived CDR1 and CDR2 are SGHVS and FQNEAQ. The CDR3 extends over 18 amino acids. CDR3 protein: CASSLAYRGQGDSYEQYV. The CDR3 DNA reads TGTGCCAGCAGCTTAGCGTACAGGGGTCAGGGGGACTCCTACGAGCAGTACGTC.

This clonotype was detected a few times. The chain carries TRBV5-1 and TRBJ2-5; the match to TRBD1 covers 9 bases. CDR1 and CDR2 from the germline V gene are SGHRS and YFSETQ. The CDR3 has 16 residues. Trimming at V came to 2 bases and at J to 1 base, leaving 6 bases not matched to a gene. The CDR3 region has the DNA TGCGCCAGCAGCTTTACGGGACAGGGTAGCCAAGAGACCCAGTACTTC. Amino acid sequence: CASSFTGQGSQETQYF.

The V gene is TRBV18, the J gene TRBJ1-1; D call uncertain. This CDR3 is built from 13 residues. V was trimmed by 8 bases and J by 6 bases, leaving 16 bases between them. Germline-derived CDR1 and CDR2 are KGHSH and LQKENI. The CDR3 DNA sequence: TGTGCCAGCGACGCTTTTGGTAGTTCTGAAGCTTTCTTT. This encodes CASDAFGSSEAFF.

This clonotype has at least ten counts. The chain has TRBV7-8 and TRBJ1-2; TRBD1 might be the D (5 bases). There are 14 residues in the CDR3. Germline V gives CDR1 SGHVS, CDR2 FQNEAQ. The ends were cut back, 2 bases at V and 3 bases at J, with 10 bases in the middle. CDR3 sequence reads: CASSLQGLYYGYTF. The DNA of the CDR3 is TGTGCCAGCAGCTTACAGGGACTCTACTATGGCTACACCTTC.

The rearrangement links TRBV12-3 or TRBV12-4 to TRBJ2-1, with D maybe TRBD2 (6 bases). This CDR3 has 15 residues. Trimming stripped 2 bases from V and 3 bases from J, with 11 bases between. CDR3 sequence (DNA): TGTGCCAGCAGTTTATCCCTAGCGAACTACAATGAGCAGTTCTTC. It translates to CASSLSLANYNEQFF.

The gene calls are TRBV5-6 and TRBJ1-5; no clear D gene. This CDR3 comprises 13 residues. Between the trimmed V and J ends, which lost 2 bases and 9 bases, there was a span of 12 bases. From germline, CDR1 is SGHDT and CDR2 YYEEEE. The CDR3, as DNA: TGTGCCAGCAGCTTACGGGGATCGCGGCCCCAGCATTTT. Its protein is CASSLRGSRPQHF.

At least ten counts were recorded for this clonotype. The chain combines TRBV4-3 with TRBJ2-7, with 7 bases fitting TRBD1. Germline V gene data show CDR1 as LGHNA and CDR2 as YSLEER. V lost 1 base, J lost 2 bases, and 5 bases stayed unmatched. This CDR3 has 15 amino acids. CDR3 bases: TGCGCCAGCAGCCAAGCGTTTCAGGGGGCCTACGAGCAGTACTTC. Translation: CASSQAFQGAYEQYF.

This clonotype has more than one count but fewer than ten. V and J are TRBV7-2 and TRBJ2-1; 9 nucleotides line up with TRBD2. The CDR3 has 18 amino acids. CDR1 is SGHTA, CDR2 FQGNSA, per germline. The V and J ends lost 4 bases and 0 bases, in that order; junction bases with no gene match: 10. CDR3 sequence: CASSSRGSGGASYNEQFF. The CDR3 nucleotides read TGTGCCAGCAGCTCTAGGGGTAGCGGGGGCGCCTCCTACAATGAGCAGTTCTTC. The variable domain in full, with the rest retrieved from reference TRBV7-2 and TRBJ2-1, is GAGVSQSPSNKVTEKGKDVELRCDPISGHTALYWYRQSLGQGLEFLIYFQGNSAPDKSGLPSDRFSAERTGGSVSTLTIQRTQQEDSAVYLCASSSRGSGGASYNEQFFGPGTRLTVL.

The chain uses TRBV9 and TRBJ2-3, with a weak D call TRBD2 (5 bases). Germline CDR1 and CDR2: SGDLS and YYNGEE. CDR3 size: 14 residues. Trimming took 2 bases from V and 0 from J, leaving 7 bases between them. CDR3 protein: CASSVSGSTDTQYF. In DNA, the CDR3 is TGTGCCAGCAGCGTGAGCGGTAGCACAGATACGCAGTATTTT.

In this sample, this clonotype turned up many times. The rearrangement uses TRBV2 and TRBJ2-4; unclear D gene. Trimming pared 6 bases from V and 1 base from J, leaving 4 bases between. Germline V gives CDR1 SNHLY, CDR2 FYNNEI. The CDR3 runs 12 residues. This CDR3 is CASRRAKNIQYF. The DNA of the CDR3 is TGTGCCAGCAGGCGGGCCAAAAACATTCAGTACTTC.

The table lists this clonotype with a few counts. This chain joins TRBV19 and TRBJ1-5, with D possibly being TRBD1 (5 bases). This CDR3 region has 14 residues. The V gene lost 3 bases and the J gene lost 0 bases, with 6 bases spanning the gap. Germline-derived CDR1 and CDR2 are LNHDA and SQIVND (reference sequence). The CDR3 DNA reads TGTGCCAGTAGTATGGGGGGTAGCAATCAGCCCCAGCATTTT. It encodes CASSMGGSNQPQHF.

The chain employs TRBV5-1 and TRBJ2-1; 10 bases match TRBD1. Germline V lookup: CDR1 SGHRS, CDR2 YFSETQ. Germline trimming cut 7 bases from V and 3 bases from J; bases unmatched to any gene: 7. This CDR3 contains 15 residues. In nucleotides, the CDR3 is TGCGCCAGCTCCCGAGGGACAGGGGACTACAATGAGCAGTTCTTC. Its translation is CASSRGTGDYNEQFF.

Worth noting for this clonotype: The junction differs from germline at one of its ends, possibly a read error. V is TRBV20-1 and J is TRBJ2-1; no firm D call. The CDR3 runs to 10 residues. The germline gives CDR1 DFQATT, CDR2 SNEGSKA (reference sequence). CDR3 region: CRARLNEQFF. CDR3 nucleotide sequence: TGCAGAGCTAGGCTCAATGAGCAGTTCTTC.